This T cell receptor (beta chain) was identified during a study of T cells in narcolepsy. The study's findings and limits: Comparing one patient's CSF and blood CD4+ clonotypes highlighted HCRT- and TRIB2-specific autoreactive clonotypes. Autoreactive clonotypes reportedly recurred in blood of same and different patients, not controls. Autoreactive clone sequences were missing from some blood memory CD4+ repertoires.

As for this clone: Its matching antigen is unknown.

The CDR3 length is 14 residues. Germline CDR1 reads SEHNR; CDR2 reads FQNEAQ (reference sequence). Between the trimmed V and J ends, which lost 3 bases and 8 bases, there was a span of 16 bases. The assay was immunoSEQ multiplex PCR, and TCRdb's table has in-frame clones only and misses some. The sample has some 30,000 clones, approximately 80% seen once. This chain uses TRBV7-9 with TRBJ1-2, with unresolved D. Material: memory (CD45RA-) CD4+ T cells from blood. The TCR originated in a human donor in good health. The chain's CDR3 is CASSLGGSLGGYTF. The DNA of the CDR3 is TGTGCCAGCAGCTTGGGAGGAAGTTTGGGGGGCTACACCTTC. The full variable domain, with the rest looked up from reference TRBV7-9 and TRBJ1-2, is DTGVSQNPRHKITKRGQNVTFRCDPISEHNRLYWYRQTLGQGPEFLTYFQNEAQLEKSRLLSDRFSAERPKGSFSTLEIQRTEQGDSAMYLCASSLGGSLGGYTFGSGTRLTVV.